This TCR beta chain was identified in a study of blood T cell repertoires in COVID-19. Germline CDR1 LGHNA, CDR2 YSLEER. This CDR3 region has 15 residues. Trimming took 0 bases from V and 6 from J, leaving 11 bases between them. Method: immunoSEQ multiplex PCR; TCRdb's copy keeps in-frame clones and lacks some. Of some 150,000 clones detected, approximately 87% appear once; the ten largest clones hold about 4%. Sequencing was done on a sample of peripheral blood. The TCR originated in a man younger than 35 with active or convalescent COVID-19. The chain employs TRBV4-3 and TRBJ2-2; a possible D gene is TRBD1 (6 bases). In nucleotides, the CDR3 is TGCGCCAGCAGCCAAGACCTTACAGGGTCCGGGGAGCTGTTTTTT. This gives the protein CASSQDLTGSGELFF.